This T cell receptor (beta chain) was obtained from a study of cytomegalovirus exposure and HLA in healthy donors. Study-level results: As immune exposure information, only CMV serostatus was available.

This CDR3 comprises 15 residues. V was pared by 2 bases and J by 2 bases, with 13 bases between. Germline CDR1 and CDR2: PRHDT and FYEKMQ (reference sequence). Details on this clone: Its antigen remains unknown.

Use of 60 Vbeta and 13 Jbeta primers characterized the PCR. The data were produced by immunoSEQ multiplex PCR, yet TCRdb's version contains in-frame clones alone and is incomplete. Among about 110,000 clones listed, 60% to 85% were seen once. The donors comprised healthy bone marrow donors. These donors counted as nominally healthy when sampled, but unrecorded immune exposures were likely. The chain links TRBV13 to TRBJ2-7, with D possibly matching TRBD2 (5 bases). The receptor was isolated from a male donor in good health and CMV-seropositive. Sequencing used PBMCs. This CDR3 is CASSLRGSGTYEQYF. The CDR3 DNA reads TGTGCCAGCAGCTTAAGAGGGAGTGGGACCTACGAGCAGTACTTC.